This T cell receptor beta chain was documented in a study of T cells after yellow fever vaccination. The sample holds a few counts of this clonotype. V was pared by 0 bases and J by 4 bases, with 7 bases of the junction left unmatched. CDR1 is SGHTA and CDR2 is FQGTGA in the germline V gene. The CDR3 is 16 amino acids. A single record per CDR3 protein comes from TCRdb applying MiXCR to the 5' RACE reads. The data contain a few hundred thousand distinct CDR3 sequences, about 9.9% of them singletons. This TCR was recovered from a young man who received the YFV17D yellow fever vaccine. The starting material was PBMCs, obtained on the day of the first yellow fever vaccination. The gene calls are TRBV7-3 and TRBJ1-1, with 8 nucleotides matching TRBD1. CDR3 protein: CASSLTPNRGSTEAFF. The CDR3 DNA reads as TGTGCCAGCAGCTTAACCCCTAACAGGGGGAGCACTGAAGCTTTCTTT.